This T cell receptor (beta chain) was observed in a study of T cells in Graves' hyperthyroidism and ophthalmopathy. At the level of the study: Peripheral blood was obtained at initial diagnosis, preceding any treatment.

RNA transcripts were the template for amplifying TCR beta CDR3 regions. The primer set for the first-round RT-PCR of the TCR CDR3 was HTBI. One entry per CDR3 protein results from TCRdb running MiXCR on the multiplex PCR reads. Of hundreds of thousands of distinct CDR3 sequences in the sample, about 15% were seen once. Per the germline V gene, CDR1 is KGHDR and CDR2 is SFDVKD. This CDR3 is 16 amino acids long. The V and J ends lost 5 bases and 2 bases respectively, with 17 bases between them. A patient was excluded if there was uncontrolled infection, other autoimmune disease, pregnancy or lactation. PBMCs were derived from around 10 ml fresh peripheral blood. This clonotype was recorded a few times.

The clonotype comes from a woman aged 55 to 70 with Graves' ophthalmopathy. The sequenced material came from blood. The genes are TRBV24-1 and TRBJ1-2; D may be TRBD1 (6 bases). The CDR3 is CATSGAQGGGNYGYTF. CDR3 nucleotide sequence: TGTGCCACCAGTGGGGCACAGGGCGGCGGGAACTATGGCTACACCTTC.